This T cell receptor (beta chain) was found in a study of blood T cell repertoires in COVID-19. The table came from immunoSEQ multiplex PCR; TCRdb's copy has only in-frame clones and leaves some out. In the table there are 85,000 to 95,000 clones, 75% to 90% of which are singletons. The CDR3 is 15 residues long. J gave up 6 bases and V 2 bases, and 3 bases lay outside the gene matches. The germline CDR1 and CDR2 sequences are ENHRY and SYGVKD. Material for sequencing was peripheral blood. The chain recombines TRBV10-3 with TRBJ2-1; 11 bases align to TRBD2. The origin of this receptor is a woman over 75 with active COVID-19. CDR3 loop: CAISERSGRANEQFF. The CDR3 DNA sequence: TGTGCCATCAGTGAGCGTAGCGGGAGGGCCAATGAGCAGTTCTTC.